This T cell receptor beta chain was identified in a study of shared clonotypes between healthy human individuals. Study-wide results and limits: Rarefaction curves obtained for sorted subsets showed sequencing incomplete despite large depth. Clonotypes which were not shared had lower generation probabilities than clonotypes that all four donors shared.

The table came from immunoSEQ multiplex PCR; TCRdb's copy has only in-frame clones and leaves some out. The table includes millions of clones, roughly 94% detected once. The CDR3 extends over 13 amino acids. Germline V CDR1 and CDR2: SGHVS, FNYEAQ. The V and J ends lost 2 bases and 4 bases respectively, with 8 bases between them. Concerning this clone: As yet, its antigen is unknown.

This clonotype was obtained from a man aged 18 to 30 in good health. Sample: naive CD4+ T cells sorted from blood. Subset in this sample: CD45RA+ positively selected. The V call is TRBV7-6, the J call TRBJ1-1; no definite D call. This CDR3 is CASSLKKGTEAFF. CDR3 DNA sequence: TGTGCCAGCAGCTTAAAGAAGGGCACTGAAGCTTTCTTT.